This T cell receptor beta chain came from a study of OX40 agonist ivuxolimab in advanced cancers. Overall study findings and caveats: Partial responders treated at 0.1-3.0 mg/kg exhibited clonal expansion among the lowest measured. Clonal expansion by week 6 occurred in CD4+ and CD8+ blood T cells (at 0.1 to 3.0 mg/kg). Expanded clones tended on average to be more numerous among CD8+ T cells than CD4+.

Profiled with immunoSEQ multiplex PCR; TCRdb holds only in-frame clones, not every one. The table lists about 64,000 clones, roughly 80% of them singletons. A remark on this clone: Its antigen is unidentified.

V was pared by 5 bases and J by 2 bases, with 3 bases between. The CDR3 runs 11 residues. CDR1 SGHVS and CDR2 FQNEAQ come from the germline V gene. The clonotype comes from an adult with an advanced solid tumor such as melanoma, head and neck, liver or kidney cancer. The sequences come from CD4+ or CD8+ T cells sorted from blood, collected in a trial of the OX40 agonist ivuxolimab. The chain uses TRBV7-8 and TRBJ1-1, with D hard to call. CDR3 in amino acids: CASSLNTEAFF. In DNA, the CDR3 is TGTGCCAGCAGCCTTAACACTGAAGCTTTCTTT.